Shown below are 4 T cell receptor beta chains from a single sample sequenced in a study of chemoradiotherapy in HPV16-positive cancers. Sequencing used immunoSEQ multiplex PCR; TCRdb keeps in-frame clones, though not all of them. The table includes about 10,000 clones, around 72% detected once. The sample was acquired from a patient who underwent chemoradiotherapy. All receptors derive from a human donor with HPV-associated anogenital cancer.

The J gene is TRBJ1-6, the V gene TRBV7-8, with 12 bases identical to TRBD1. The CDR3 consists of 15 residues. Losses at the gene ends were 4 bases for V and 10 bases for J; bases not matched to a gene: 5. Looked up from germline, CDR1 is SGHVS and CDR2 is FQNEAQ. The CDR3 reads CASSSTGTGGSPLHF. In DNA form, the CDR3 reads TGTGCCAGCAGCTCTACCGGGACAGGGGGCTCACCCCTCCACTTT.

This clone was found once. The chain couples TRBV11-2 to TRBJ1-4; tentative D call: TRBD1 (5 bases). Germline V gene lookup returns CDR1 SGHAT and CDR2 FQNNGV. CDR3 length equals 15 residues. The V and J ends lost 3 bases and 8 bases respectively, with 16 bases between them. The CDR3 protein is CASSFRQWRHEKLFF. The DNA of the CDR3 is TGTGCCAGCAGCTTCAGACAGTGGCGTCACGAAAAACTGTTTTTT.

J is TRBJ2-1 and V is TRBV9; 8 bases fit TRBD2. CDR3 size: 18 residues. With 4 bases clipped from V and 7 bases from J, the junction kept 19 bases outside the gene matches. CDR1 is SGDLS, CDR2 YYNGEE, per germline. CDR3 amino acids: CASSPRLITGGAGNEQFF. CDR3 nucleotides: TGTGCCAGCAGCCCTCGATTAATAACCGGGGGGGCTGGGAATGAGCAGTTCTTC.

The CDR3 here is CASSQAQRGGGETQYF. CDR3 in DNA: TGTGCCAGCAGCCAAGCACAGCGGGGGGGCGGAGAGACCCAGTACTTC. V and J are TRBV4-2 and TRBJ2-5, with TRBD2 identical over 10 bases. The trim removed 1 base at V and 4 bases at J, leaving 6 bases unmatched. Per germline, CDR1 LGHNA and CDR2 YNFKEQ. The CDR3 loop spans 16 amino acids.